This is a list of T cell receptor beta chains from one sample in a study of blood T cell repertoires in COVID-19. Sequencing was performed with immunoSEQ multiplex PCR; in TCRdb, only in-frame clones are kept and a portion is missing. The sample records roughly 360,000 clones, roughly four fifths being singletons. Specimen: peripheral blood. Source of these receptors: a human donor with acute or convalescent COVID-19. The donor label of this sample is uncertain. The CDR3 runs from the conserved cysteine through the conserved F or W. Each record gives: V gene, J gene, clone size, D gene, CDR3 DNA, CDR3 protein. A D gene is named only where the DNA matches it firmly. Some rows mark clone size as missing; the rest say once, few, many or name a class of expanded clone.

V: TRBV6-6; J: TRBJ1-3; size: -; D: TRBD1; DNA: TGTGCCAGCAGCCGACAGGGGGCTGCTGGAAACACCATATATTTT; CDR3: CASSRQGAAGNTIYF
V: TRBV5-1; J: TRBJ1-6; size: -; D: -; DNA: TGCGCCAGCAGCTTGGGACAGGCAATTAATTCACCCCTCCACTTT; CDR3: CASSLGQAINSPLHF
V: TRBV6-5; J: TRBJ2-7; size: once; D: TRBD2; DNA: TGTGCCAGCAGCACTAGCGGGGATTCCCAGCAGTACTTC; CDR3: CASSTSGDSQQYF
V: TRBV19; J: TRBJ1-1; size: -; D: TRBD1; DNA: TGTGCCAGTAGGGGGGGACAGTTGAACACTGAAGCTTTCTTT; CDR3: CASRGGQLNTEAFF
V: TRBV5-3; J: TRBJ1-1; size: -; D: TRBD1; DNA: TGTGCCAGAAGCCCGCCCGGGACAGCCCGTGAAGCTTTCTTT; CDR3: CARSPPGTAREAFF
V: TRBV28; J: TRBJ2-2; size: -; D: -; DNA: TGTGCCAGCACCGAAGCGGGCCGCAACACCGGGGAGCTGTTTTTT; CDR3: CASTEAGRNTGELFF
V: TRBV28; J: TRBJ2-5; size: -; D: TRBD1; DNA: TGTGCCAGCAGTCCAGGGGGTCTTTCAGTTCAGGAGACCCAGTACTTC; CDR3: CASSPGGLSVQETQYF
V: TRBV5-1; J: TRBJ1-1; size: once; D: -; DNA: TGCGCCAGCAGCCAGCCGGGGAACACTGAAGCTTTCTTT; CDR3: CASSQPGNTEAFF
V: TRBV27; J: TRBJ2-7; size: -; D: TRBD2; DNA: TGTGCCAGCAGTTTATCGATAGCGGGGGGTACCTACGAGCAGTACTTC; CDR3: CASSLSIAGGTYEQYF
V: TRBV5-1; J: TRBJ2-1; size: -; D: -; DNA: TGCGCCAGCAGCCTCTACCGGGGTTCCAATGAGCAGTTCTTC; CDR3: CASSLYRGSNEQFF
V: TRBV2; J: TRBJ1-2; size: -; D: TRBD1; DNA: TGTGCCAGCAGTGAAACGATAGGGACAGGGGGCAACTATGGCTACACCTTC; CDR3: CASSETIGTGGNYGYTF
V: TRBV5-1; J: TRBJ2-1; size: -; D: TRBD2; DNA: TGCGCCAGCAGGGTAGGCGGGGGAGTCTTTGACAATGAGCAGTTCTTC; CDR3: CASRVGGGVFDNEQFF
V: TRBV5-1; J: TRBJ1-4; size: -; D: -; DNA: TGCGCCAGCAGCTTGCAAGGGGGTCTGAATGAAAAACTGTTTTTT; CDR3: CASSLQGGLNEKLFF
V: TRBV5-4; J: TRBJ1-1; size: -; D: -; DNA: TGTGCCAGCGCCATGCGCGGGGTGAACACTGAAGCTTTCTTT; CDR3: CASAMRGVNTEAFF
V: TRBV10-3; J: TRBJ1-1; size: few; D: TRBD1; DNA: TGTGCCATCAGACCGGGACAGGAGGCATCTGAAGCTTTCTTT; CDR3: CAIRPGQEASEAFF
V: TRBV5-6; J: TRBJ2-4; size: -; D: -; DNA: TGTGCCAGCAGCTTGTTAGGGGAATTGGCCAAAAACATTCAGTACTTC; CDR3: CASSLLGELAKNIQYF